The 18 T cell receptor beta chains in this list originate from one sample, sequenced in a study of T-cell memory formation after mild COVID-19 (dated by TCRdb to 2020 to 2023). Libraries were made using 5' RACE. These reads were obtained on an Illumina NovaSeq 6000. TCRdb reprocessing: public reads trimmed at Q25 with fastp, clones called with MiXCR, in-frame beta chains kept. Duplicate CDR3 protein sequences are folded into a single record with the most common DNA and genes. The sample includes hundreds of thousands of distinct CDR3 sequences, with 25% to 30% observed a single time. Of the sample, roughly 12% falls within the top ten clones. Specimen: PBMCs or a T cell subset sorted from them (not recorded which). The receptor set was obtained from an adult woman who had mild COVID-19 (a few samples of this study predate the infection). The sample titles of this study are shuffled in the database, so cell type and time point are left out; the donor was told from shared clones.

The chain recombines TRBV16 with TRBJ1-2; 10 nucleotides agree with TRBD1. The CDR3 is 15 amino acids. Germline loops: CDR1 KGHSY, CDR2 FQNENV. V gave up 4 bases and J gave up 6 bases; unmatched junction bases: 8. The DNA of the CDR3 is TGTGCCAGCAGCCCTGGGGGACAGGGGATCGATGGCTACACCTTC. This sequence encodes CASSPGGQGIDGYTF.

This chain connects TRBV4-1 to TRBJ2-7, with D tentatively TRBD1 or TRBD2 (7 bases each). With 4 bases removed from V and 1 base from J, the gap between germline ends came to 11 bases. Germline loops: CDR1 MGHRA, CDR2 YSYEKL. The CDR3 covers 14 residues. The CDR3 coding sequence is TGCGCCAGCAGCCTGCAGGGGGGGTCCTACGAGCAGTACTTC. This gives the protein CASSLQGGSYEQYF.

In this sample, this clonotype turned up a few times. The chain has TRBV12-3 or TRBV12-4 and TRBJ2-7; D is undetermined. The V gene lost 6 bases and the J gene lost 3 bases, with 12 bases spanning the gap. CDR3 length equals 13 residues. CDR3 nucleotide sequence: TGTGCCAGCAGCTTTAACCCGAGCTACGAGCAGTACTTC. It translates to CASSFNPSYEQYF.

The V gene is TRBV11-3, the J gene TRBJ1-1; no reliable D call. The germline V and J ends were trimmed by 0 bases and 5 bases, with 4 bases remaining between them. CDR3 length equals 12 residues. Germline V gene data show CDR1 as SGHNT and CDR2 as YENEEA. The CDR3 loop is CASSLDPTEAFF. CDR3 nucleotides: TGTGCCAGCAGCTTAGACCCTACTGAAGCTTTCTTT. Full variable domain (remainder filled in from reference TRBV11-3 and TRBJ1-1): EAGVVQSPRYKIIEKKQPVAFWCNPISGHNTLYWYLQNLGQGPELLIRYENEEAVDDSQLPKDRFSAERLKGVDSTLKIQPAELGDSAVYLCASSLDPTEAFFGQGTRLTVV.

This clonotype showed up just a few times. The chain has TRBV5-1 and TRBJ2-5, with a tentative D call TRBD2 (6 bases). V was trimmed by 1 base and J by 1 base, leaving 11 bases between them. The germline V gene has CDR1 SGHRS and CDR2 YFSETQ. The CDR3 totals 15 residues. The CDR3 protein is CASSLYGTSQETQYF. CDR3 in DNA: TGCGCCAGCAGCTTGTACGGGACTTCCCAAGAGACCCAGTACTTC.

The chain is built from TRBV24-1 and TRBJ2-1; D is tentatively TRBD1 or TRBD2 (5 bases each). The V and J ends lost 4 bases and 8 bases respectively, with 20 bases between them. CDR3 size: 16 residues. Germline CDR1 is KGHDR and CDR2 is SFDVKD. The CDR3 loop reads CATSDPHRGLGDEQFF. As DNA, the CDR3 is TGTGCCACCAGTGACCCTCACCGGGGCCTCGGAGATGAGCAGTTCTTC.

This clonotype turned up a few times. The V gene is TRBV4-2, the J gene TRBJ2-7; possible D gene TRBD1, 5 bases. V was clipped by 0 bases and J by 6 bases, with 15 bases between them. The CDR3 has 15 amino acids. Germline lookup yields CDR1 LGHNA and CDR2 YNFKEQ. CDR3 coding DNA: TGTGCCAGCAGCCAAGATGTTTCGCCAGGGCCCGAGCAGTACTTC. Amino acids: CASSQDVSPGPEQYF.

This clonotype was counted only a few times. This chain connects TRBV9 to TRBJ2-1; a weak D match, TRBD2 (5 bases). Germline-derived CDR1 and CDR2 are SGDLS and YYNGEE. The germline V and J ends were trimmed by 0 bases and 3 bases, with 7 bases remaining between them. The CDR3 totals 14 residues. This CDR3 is CASSVEGVYNEQFF. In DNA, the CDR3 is TGTGCCAGCAGCGTAGAGGGAGTCTACAATGAGCAGTTCTTC.

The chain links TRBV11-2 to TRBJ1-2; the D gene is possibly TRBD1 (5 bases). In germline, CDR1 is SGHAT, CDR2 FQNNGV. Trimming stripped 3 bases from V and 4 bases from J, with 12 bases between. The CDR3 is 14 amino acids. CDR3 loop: CASSFPTVRYGYTF. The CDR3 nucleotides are TGTGCCAGCAGCTTTCCGACAGTTCGCTATGGCTACACCTTC.

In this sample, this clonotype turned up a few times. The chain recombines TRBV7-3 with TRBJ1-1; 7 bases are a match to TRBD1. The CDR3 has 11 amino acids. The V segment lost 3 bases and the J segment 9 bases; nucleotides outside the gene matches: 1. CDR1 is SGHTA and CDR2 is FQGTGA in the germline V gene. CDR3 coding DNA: TGTGCCAGCAGCTTGGGACAGAAAGCTTTCTTT. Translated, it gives CASSLGQKAFF.

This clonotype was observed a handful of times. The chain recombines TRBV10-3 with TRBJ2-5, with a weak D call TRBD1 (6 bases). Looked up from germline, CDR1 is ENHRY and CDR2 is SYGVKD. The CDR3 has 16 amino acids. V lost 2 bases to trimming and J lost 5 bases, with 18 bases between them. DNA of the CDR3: TGTGCCATCAGTGAGCTACAGGGAGTAATGGTGGAGACCCAGTACTTC. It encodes CAISELQGVMVETQYF.

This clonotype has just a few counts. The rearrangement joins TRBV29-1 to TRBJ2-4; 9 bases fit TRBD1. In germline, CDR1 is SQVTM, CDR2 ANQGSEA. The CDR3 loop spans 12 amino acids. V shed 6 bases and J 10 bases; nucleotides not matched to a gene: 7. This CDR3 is CSVLTGGTIQYF. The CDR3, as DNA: TGCAGCGTCTTGACAGGGGGGACGATTCAGTACTTC.

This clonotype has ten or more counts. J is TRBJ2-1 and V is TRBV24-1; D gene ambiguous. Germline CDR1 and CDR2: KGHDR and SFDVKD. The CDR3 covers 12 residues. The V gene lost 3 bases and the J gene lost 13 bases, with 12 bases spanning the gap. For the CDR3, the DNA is TGTGCCACCAGTGATAAAAATAGGGTCCAGTTCTTC. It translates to CATSDKNRVQFF.

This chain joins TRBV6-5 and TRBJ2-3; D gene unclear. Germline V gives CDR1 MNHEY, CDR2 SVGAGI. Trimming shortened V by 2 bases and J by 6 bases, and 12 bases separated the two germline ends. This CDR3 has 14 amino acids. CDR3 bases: TGTGCCAGCAGTTACGGGGTATTCGGGGATACGCAGTATTTT. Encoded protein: CASSYGVFGDTQYF.

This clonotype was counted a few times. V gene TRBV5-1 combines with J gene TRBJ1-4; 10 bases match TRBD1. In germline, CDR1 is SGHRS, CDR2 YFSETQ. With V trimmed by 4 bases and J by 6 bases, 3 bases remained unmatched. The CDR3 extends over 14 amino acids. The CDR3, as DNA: TGCGCCAGCAGCCTCGGGACAGGGGATGAAAAACTGTTTTTT. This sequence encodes CASSLGTGDEKLFF. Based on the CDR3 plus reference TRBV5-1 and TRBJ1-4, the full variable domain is KAGVTQTPRYLIKTRGQQVTLSCSPISGHRSVSWYQQTPGQGLQFLFEYFSETQRNKGNFPGRFSGRQFSNSRSEMNVSTLELGDSALYLCASSLGTGDEKLFFGSGTQLSVL.

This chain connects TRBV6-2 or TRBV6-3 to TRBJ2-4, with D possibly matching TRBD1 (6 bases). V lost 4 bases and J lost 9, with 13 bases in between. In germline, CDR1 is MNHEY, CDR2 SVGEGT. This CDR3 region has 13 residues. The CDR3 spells CASSLTVGAIQYF. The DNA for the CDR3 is TGTGCCAGCAGTTTAACAGTGGGGGCCATTCAGTACTTC.

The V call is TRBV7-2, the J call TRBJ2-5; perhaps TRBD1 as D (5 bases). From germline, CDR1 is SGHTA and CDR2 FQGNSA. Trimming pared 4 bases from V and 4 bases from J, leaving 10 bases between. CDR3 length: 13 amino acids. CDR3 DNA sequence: TGTGCCAGCAGCTCATCGCAGGGAGAGACCCAGTACTTC. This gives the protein CASSSSQGETQYF.

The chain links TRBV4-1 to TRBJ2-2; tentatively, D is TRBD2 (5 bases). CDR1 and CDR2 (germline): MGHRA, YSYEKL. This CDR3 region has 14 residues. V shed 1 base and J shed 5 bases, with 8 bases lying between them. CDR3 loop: CASSQGPGTGELFF. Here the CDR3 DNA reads TGCGCCAGCAGCCAAGGGCCGGGAACCGGGGAGCTGTTTTTT.